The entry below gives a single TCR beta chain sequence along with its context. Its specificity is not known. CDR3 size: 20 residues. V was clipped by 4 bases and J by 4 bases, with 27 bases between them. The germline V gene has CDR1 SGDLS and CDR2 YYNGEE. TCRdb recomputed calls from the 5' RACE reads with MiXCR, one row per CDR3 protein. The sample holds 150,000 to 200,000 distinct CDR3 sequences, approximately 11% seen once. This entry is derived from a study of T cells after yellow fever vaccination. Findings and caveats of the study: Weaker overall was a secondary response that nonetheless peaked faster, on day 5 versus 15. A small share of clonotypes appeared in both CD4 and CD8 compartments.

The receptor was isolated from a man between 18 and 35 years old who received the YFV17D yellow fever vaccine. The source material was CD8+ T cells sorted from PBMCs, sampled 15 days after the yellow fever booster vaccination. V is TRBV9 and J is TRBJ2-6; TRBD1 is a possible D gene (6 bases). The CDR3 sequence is CASSPSRAGAISHGANVLTF. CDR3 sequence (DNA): TGTGCCAGCAGCCCCTCAAGGGCAGGGGCGATATCTCACGGGGCCAACGTCCTGACTTTC.